A single sample gave rise to the 29 T cell receptor beta chains below, sequenced in a study of T cells in Graves' hyperthyroidism and ophthalmopathy. RNA transcripts were the template for amplifying TCR beta CDR3 regions. A first-round RT-PCR of the TCR CDR3 used the HTBI primer set. TCRdb re-called the multiplex PCR reads through MiXCR, storing one row per CDR3 protein. The table includes about 200,000 distinct CDR3 sequences, roughly a sixth detected once. The material sequenced was blood. The receptors stem from a man aged 45-65 years with Graves' hyperthyroidism.

This clonotype has a count of ten or more. J is TRBJ2-5 and V is TRBV2; possibly TRBD1 for D (5 bases). The germline CDR1 and CDR2 sequences are SNHLY and FYNNEI. Trimming took 3 bases from V and 5 from J, leaving 16 bases between them. The CDR3 extends over 15 amino acids. Here the CDR3 DNA reads TGTGCCAGCAGTGACCCGACAGCCCCGGAGGAGACCCAGTACTTC. Translating gives CASSDPTAPEETQYF.

This clonotype was seen at least ten times. This chain uses TRBV6-2 or TRBV6-3 with TRBJ1-2; 10 bases are a match to TRBD1. This CDR3 has 18 amino acids. Trimming took 0 bases from V and 0 from J; bases not matched to a gene: 7. Germline V gene data show CDR1 as MNHEY and CDR2 as SVGEGT. The CDR3 region is CASSYSSGTGDTNYGYTF. For the CDR3, the DNA is TGTGCCAGCAGTTACTCGTCCGGGACAGGGGACACTAACTATGGCTACACCTTC.

There are many counts of this clonotype. The chain employs TRBV5-1 and TRBJ2-7; unclear D gene. From germline, CDR1 is SGHRS and CDR2 YFSETQ. V was shortened by 3 bases and J by 6 bases, with 16 bases between the two germline ends. CDR3 length: 14 residues. CDR3 DNA sequence: TGCGCCAGCAGCTACACCGGCGCTAGTACCGAGCAGTACTTC. This sequence encodes CASSYTGASTEQYF.

The sample holds many counts of this clonotype. The chain has TRBV28 and TRBJ2-3; D might be TRBD1 or TRBD2, each matching 5 bases. Trimming pared 7 bases from V and 4 bases from J, leaving 21 bases between. Germline V gene sequence: CDR1 MDHEN, CDR2 SYDVKM. The CDR3 is made up of 16 amino acids. DNA for the CDR3: TGTGCCAGCAAAGGTCCCTCCTCAGGGAGCCCAGATACGCAGTATTTT. Translating it yields CASKGPSSGSPDTQYF. Based on the CDR3 plus reference TRBV28 and TRBJ2-3, the full variable domain is DVKVTQSSRYLVKRTGEKVFLECVQDMDHENMFWYRQDPGLGLRLIYFSYDVKMKEKGDIPEGYSVSREKKERFSLILESASTNQTSMYLCASKGPSSGSPDTQYFGPGTRLTVL.

V is TRBV5-1 and J is TRBJ2-3; TRBD2 aligns across 13 bases. The CDR3 runs 16 residues. The V gene's germline CDR1 is SGHRS and CDR2 YFSETQ. Unmatched junction bases numbered 4, after V lost 2 bases and J lost 4 bases. Here the CDR3 reads CASSFGTSGTADTQYF. The CDR3 DNA follows: TGCGCCAGCAGCTTCGGGACTAGCGGGACAGCAGATACGCAGTATTTT.

This clonotype has a count of ten or more. For the CDR3, the DNA is TGTGCCAGCAGCTCACTAGCGGGGATCTACAATGAGCAGTTCTTC. Residues: CASSSLAGIYNEQFF. This rearrangement joins TRBV11-2 to TRBJ2-1; 10 nucleotides match TRBD2. The CDR3 runs 15 residues. The germline V gene has CDR1 SGHAT and CDR2 FQNNGV. V gave up 4 bases and J gave up 3 bases; unmatched junction bases: 3.

This clonotype was counted a few times. The rearrangement uses TRBV19 and TRBJ1-5, with D perhaps matching TRBD1 (6 bases). CDR3 length: 14 amino acids. Germline V gene sequence: CDR1 LNHDA, CDR2 SQIVND (reference sequence). The V gene lost 10 bases and the J gene lost 10 bases, with 23 bases spanning the gap. The CDR3 sequence is CATHPRGLSIPQHF. CDR3 nucleotides: TGTGCCACCCATCCCCGGGGGCTCTCTATTCCCCAGCATTTT.

In its sample, this clonotype was seen many times. Here the CDR3 DNA reads TGCAGTGCTAGATTTAGCGGGAGCGGTGGCAATGAGCAGTTCTTC. It translates to CSARFSGSGGNEQFF. This sequence joins TRBV20-1 and TRBJ2-1; TRBD2 agrees at 9 bases. CDR3 length: 15 residues. Germline V gene sequence: CDR1 DFQATT, CDR2 SNEGSKA (reference sequence). J lost 6 bases, V lost 2 bases, and 8 bases had no gene match.

A few counts support this clonotype. The CDR3 bases are TGTGCCAGTAGTATAGTTCCGGGACAGGGTAGCACAGATACGCAGTATTTT. This sequence encodes CASSIVPGQGSTDTQYF. The V gene is TRBV19, the J gene TRBJ2-3, with TRBD1 identical over 9 bases. Germline V gene sequence: CDR1 LNHDA, CDR2 SQIVND (reference sequence). This CDR3 comprises 17 residues. With 1 base clipped from V and 0 bases from J, the junction kept 5 bases outside the gene matches.

This chain connects TRBV24-1 to TRBJ2-3; TRBD2 aligns across 7 bases. This CDR3 contains 17 residues. CDR1 KGHDR and CDR2 SFDVKD come from the germline V gene. With 1 base clipped from V and 0 bases from J, the junction kept 6 bases outside the gene matches. CDR3 protein: CATSDFHTSASTDTQYF. In DNA form, the CDR3 reads TGTGCCACCAGTGATTTCCACACTAGCGCTAGCACAGATACGCAGTATTTT.

The J gene is TRBJ2-3, the V gene TRBV7-2, with TRBD2 matching over 10 bases. The CDR3 has 17 amino acids. Germline CDR1 SGHTA, CDR2 FQGNSA. V trimming: 4 bases; J trimming: 5 bases; junction bases outside the gene matches: 12. This chain's CDR3 is CASSYWTSGYAGDTQYF. CDR3 coding DNA: TGTGCCAGCAGCTATTGGACTAGCGGCTACGCCGGAGATACGCAGTATTTT.

The sample holds many counts of this clonotype. This CDR3 reads CASSSLATDTQYF. In DNA, the CDR3 is TGTGCCAGCAGCTCTTTAGCCACAGATACGCAGTATTTT. The chain has TRBV7-3 and TRBJ2-3; D gene unclear. Germline assignment: CDR1 SGHTA and CDR2 FQGTGA. The V end lost 4 bases, the J end lost 2 bases, and 7 bases lay between the germline ends. CDR3 length equals 13 residues. The entire variable domain, with the rest obtained from reference TRBV7-3 and TRBJ2-3, is as follows: GAGVSQTPSNKVTEKGKYVELRCDPISGHTALYWYRQSLGQGPEFLIYFQGTGAADDSGLPNDRFFAVRPEGSVSTLKIQRTERGDSAVYLCASSSLATDTQYFGPGTRLTVL.

In this sample, this clonotype turned up many times. This rearrangement joins TRBV10-3 to TRBJ2-7; 9 bases fit TRBD1. Losses at the gene ends were 6 bases for V and 3 bases for J; bases not matched to a gene: 9. Germline assignment: CDR1 ENHRY and CDR2 SYGVKD. The CDR3 extends over 15 amino acids. CDR3: CAIRGTGTGSYEQYF. Written as DNA, the CDR3 is TGTGCCATCAGGGGTACCGGGACAGGGAGCTACGAGCAGTACTTC.

In its sample, this clonotype was seen once. Given a much more abundant clone one base away, this may be a read error. The rearrangement uses TRBV30 and TRBJ2-1; 14 nucleotides match TRBD2. Germline CDR1 GTSNPN, CDR2 SVGIG (reference sequence). CDR3 length equals 13 residues. CDR3 sequence reads: CGRGTSGSDEQFF. In DNA, the CDR3 is TGTGGCCGCGGGACTAGCGGGAGCGATGAGCAGTTCTTC.

This chain connects TRBV4-2 to TRBJ1-1, with no clear D. The CDR3 has 14 amino acids. Trimming stripped 1 base from V and 3 bases from J, with 9 bases between. Germline loops: CDR1 LGHNA, CDR2 YNFKEQ. The CDR3 DNA reads as TGTGCCAGCAGCCAAGGTTACACAGACACTGAAGCTTTCTTT. Translation gives CASSQGYTDTEAFF.

This clonotype was seen many times. This chain joins TRBV2 and TRBJ2-3; 11 nucleotides line up with TRBD1. This CDR3 region has 13 residues. Germline CDR1 and CDR2: SNHLY and FYNNEI. Unmatched junction bases numbered 2, after V lost 6 bases and J lost 6 bases. CDR3 residues: CASSGTGGDTQYF. CDR3 DNA sequence: TGTGCCAGCAGCGGGACAGGGGGGGATACGCAGTATTTT. Full variable domain (missing parts from reference TRBV2 and TRBJ2-3): EPEVTQTPSHQVTQMGQEVILRCVPISNHLYFYWYRQILGQKVEFLVSFYNNEISEKSEIFDDQFSVERPDGSNFTLKIRSTKLEDSAMYFCASSGTGGDTQYFGPGTRLTVL.

A word on this clonotype: A much larger clonotype is one base distant, so this may be a read error. V and J are TRBV7-9 and TRBJ2-1; TRBD2 matches 8 bases. The CDR3 extends over 14 amino acids. The V gene's germline CDR1 is SEHNR and CDR2 FQNEAQ (reference sequence). The CDR3 nucleotides read TGTACCAGCTTAGCGGGAACCGGGCACAATGAGCAGTTCTTC. Residues: CTSLAGTGHNEQFF.

The chain recombines TRBV11-1 with TRBJ2-2; D not certain. Trimming removed 6 bases at V and 3 bases at J, with 5 bases between. Germline values: CDR1 SGHAT, CDR2 FQDESV (reference sequence). The CDR3 consists of 12 residues. Written as DNA, the CDR3 is TGTGCCAGCAGGGGATACACCGGGGAGCTGTTTTTT. It yields the protein CASRGYTGELFF.

This clonotype was counted ten times or more. This chain links TRBV27 with TRBJ1-5, with TRBD1 matching over 9 bases. CDR3 length: 15 residues. Germline V gene lookup returns CDR1 MNHEY and CDR2 SMNVEV (reference sequence). V trimming: 6 bases; J trimming: 4 bases; junction bases outside the gene matches: 7. This CDR3 is CASSPGQGRNQPQHF. The CDR3 nucleotides read TGTGCCAGCAGCCCCGGACAGGGGAGGAATCAGCCCCAGCATTTT.

V is TRBV10-2 and J is TRBJ2-7; D is unclear. The CDR3 has 11 amino acids. Deletions cut 9 bases from V and 2 bases from J, with 8 bases between. Germline V CDR1 and CDR2: WSHSY, SAAADI. The DNA for the CDR3 is TGCGCCAGTCGAAGTACCTACGAGCAGTACTTC. This translates into CASRSTYEQYF.

This clonotype was counted at least ten times. The chain is built from TRBV7-9 and TRBJ2-3, with unresolved D. V was shortened by 5 bases and J by 0 bases, with 18 bases between the two germline ends. This CDR3 is built from 17 residues. The germline V gene encodes CDR1 SEHNR and CDR2 FQNEAQ (reference sequence). In nucleotides, the CDR3 is TGTGCCAGCAGCCCCCAGGAGTGGTGGCGGAGCACAGATACGCAGTATTTT. It yields the protein CASSPQEWWRSTDTQYF.

This clonotype was seen repeatedly, ten times or more. J is TRBJ2-7 and V is TRBV5-1, with TRBD1 matching 9 bases. This CDR3 is 15 amino acids long. The V and J ends lost 4 bases and 4 bases, in that order; junction bases with no gene match: 9. Per germline, CDR1 SGHRS and CDR2 YFSETQ. The CDR3 spells CASSGTGTGKYEQYF. The CDR3 DNA sequence: TGCGCCAGCAGCGGTACCGGGACAGGGAAGTACGAGCAGTACTTC.

This rearrangement joins TRBV2 to TRBJ2-2; 9 bases are a match to TRBD2. CDR1 and CDR2 (germline): SNHLY, FYNNEI. Losses at the gene ends were 6 bases for V and 3 bases for J; bases not matched to a gene: 8. The CDR3 has 16 residues. The CDR3 DNA reads TGTGCCAGCAGCCCCTTTGCGGGAGGGCACACCGGGGAGCTGTTTTTT. As protein: CASSPFAGGHTGELFF.

This clonotype was observed a few times. The rearrangement links TRBV27 to TRBJ2-3, with 8 bases fitting TRBD1. Germline V gene lookup returns CDR1 MNHEY and CDR2 SMNVEV (reference sequence). J gave up 5 bases and V 4 bases, and 8 bases lay outside the gene matches. The CDR3 is 15 residues long. This chain's CDR3 is CASSSGQGWGDTQYF. The CDR3 DNA is TGTGCCAGCAGTTCAGGACAGGGCTGGGGAGATACGCAGTATTTT.

This clonotype showed up just a few times. The chain has TRBV28 and TRBJ1-2, with 7 positions matching TRBD1. From germline, CDR1 is MDHEN and CDR2 SYDVKM. V trimming: 4 bases; J trimming: 7 bases; junction bases outside the gene matches: 9. CDR3 length: 14 amino acids. CDR3 amino acids: CASSYSQGRSGYTF. The CDR3 DNA is TGTGCCAGCAGTTACTCACAGGGGCGCTCTGGCTACACCTTC.

This clonotype came up many times. CDR3 sequence: CASSQGLAGAETQYF. The CDR3 DNA reads as TGTGCCAGCTCCCAAGGACTAGCGGGAGCGGAGACCCAGTACTTC. The chain combines TRBV18 with TRBJ2-5; TRBD2 matches 13 bases. Germline assignment: CDR1 KGHSH and CDR2 LQKENI. The CDR3 totals 15 residues. The V gene end was trimmed by 6 bases and the J gene end by 5 bases; junction bases not matched to a gene: 6.

The chain employs TRBV28 and TRBJ1-4; tentatively, D is TRBD1 (6 bases). Germline V lookup: CDR1 MDHEN, CDR2 SYDVKM. The CDR3 has 15 amino acids. V was pared by 6 bases and J by 8 bases, with 19 bases between. The CDR3 bases are TGTGCCAGCAGCCCGGGGGGGGGGGCAGGAGAAAAACTGTTTTTT. Translating it yields CASSPGGGAGEKLFF.

This sequence joins TRBV7-9 and TRBJ1-2; perhaps TRBD1 as D (6 bases). Germline loops: CDR1 SEHNR, CDR2 FQNEAQ (reference sequence). V lost 5 bases, J lost 4 bases, and 14 bases lay in between. This CDR3 comprises 14 residues. CDR3 nucleotide sequence: TGTGCCAGCAGCCAAGACGGGGGCCCCTATGGCTACACCTTC. It codes for CASSQDGGPYGYTF.

The chain joins TRBV7-9 to TRBJ1-4, with 9 bases identical to TRBD1. The CDR3 consists of 17 residues. Germline V gene lookup returns CDR1 SEHNR and CDR2 FQNEAQ (reference sequence). After removal of 6 bases from V and 3 bases from J, the junction contained 11 bases not matched to a gene. This CDR3 is CASRSGTGRMANEKLFF. In DNA form, the CDR3 reads TGTGCCAGCAGATCCGGGACAGGGAGGATGGCTAATGAAAAACTGTTTTTT.